This T cell receptor (beta chain) was recovered during a study of PD-1 blockade in classical Hodgkin lymphoma. Whole-study context: Patients were given intravenous nivolumab, 3 mg/kg, every 2 weeks. Study results and caveats: Possible causes of repertoire differences, disease activity or prior therapy, remain undefined. Baseline TCR diversity was reportedly lower in newly diagnosed patients than in healthy donors. It was reported as lower still in relapsed/refractory patients. Among the patients, those starting nivolumab under 1 year after ASCT were excluded.

By its share, this clone is medium-sized. What it binds is unknown. Using immunoSEQ multiplex PCR, the repertoire was profiled, and TCRdb retains in-frame clones only, with some absent. Of tens of thousands of clones listed, about 70% are singletons. Germline V CDR1 and CDR2: SGHNT, YENEEA. Trimming removed 5 bases from V and 3 bases from J; junction bases left unmatched: 7. The CDR3 totals 16 residues. Documented time point: cycle 4 day 1 (C4D1), after more than five weeks of nivolumab. Relapse after autologous stem cell transplantation occurred in every patient, and brentuximab vedotin exposure varied.

The chain uses TRBV11-3 and TRBJ2-5; the match to TRBD2 covers 12 bases. The receptor was derived from a human donor with classical Hodgkin lymphoma. This sample comprised peripheral blood mononuclear cells (PBMCs), obtained before the fourth cycle of nivolumab. CDR3 nucleotides: TGTGCCAGCAGCGCCCGGACTAGCGGGATGGAAGAGACCCAGTACTTC. Residues: CASSARTSGMEETQYF.